This T cell receptor beta chain came from a study of cytomegalovirus exposure and HLA in healthy donors. About the research overall: HLA-typed donors were the source of around 85 million unique TCRs held in an early data release. The study, taken as a whole, reports: Several of the most significant clusters appeared linked to common viral pathogens, based on a later analysis.

On this clone itself: Its antigen remains unknown.

Donors were nominally healthy when sampled, though unrecorded immune exposures were likely. The PCR had 60 Vbeta and 13 Jbeta primers. Clones were sequenced by immunoSEQ multiplex PCR, and TCRdb holds only the in-frame ones, with some missing. The sample has roughly 190,000 clones, about 87% seen once. Material: PBMCs. The source is a man in his thirties or forties in good health and CMV-seronegative.

CDR3 loop: CAVAESRGLNTEAFF. The CDR3 bases are TGTGCTGTCGCGGAGAGTAGAGGTTTGAACACTGAAGCTTTCTTT. The V gene is TRBV14, the J gene TRBJ1-1; unclear D gene. The germline CDR1 and CDR2 sequences are SGHDN and FVKESK. This CDR3 is built from 15 residues.